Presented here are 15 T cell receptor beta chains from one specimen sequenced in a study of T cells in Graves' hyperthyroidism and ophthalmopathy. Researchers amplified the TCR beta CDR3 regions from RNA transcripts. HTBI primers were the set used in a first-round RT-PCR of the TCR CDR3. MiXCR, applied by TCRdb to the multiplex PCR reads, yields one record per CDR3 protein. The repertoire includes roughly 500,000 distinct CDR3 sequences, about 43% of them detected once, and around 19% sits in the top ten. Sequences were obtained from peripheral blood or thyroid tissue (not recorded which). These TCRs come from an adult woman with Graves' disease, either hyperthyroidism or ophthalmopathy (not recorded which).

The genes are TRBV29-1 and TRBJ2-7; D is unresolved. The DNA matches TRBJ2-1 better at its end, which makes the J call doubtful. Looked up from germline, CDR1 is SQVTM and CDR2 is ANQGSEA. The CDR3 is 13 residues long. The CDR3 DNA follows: TGCAGCGTTAACACGGGTTCCTACAATGAGCAGTTCTTC. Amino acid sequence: CSVNTGSYNEQFF.

The CDR3: CASSERDSSNEKLFF. The CDR3 coding sequence is TGTGCCAGCAGCGAAAGGGACAGCTCTAATGAAAAACTGTTTTTT. This chain connects TRBV7-9 to TRBJ1-4; 7 bases match TRBD1. The CDR3 covers 15 residues. Looked up from germline, CDR1 is SEHNR and CDR2 is FQNEAQ (reference sequence). V dropped 5 bases and J dropped 3; count of bases not matched to a gene: 6. The whole variable domain, filled in from reference TRBV7-9 and TRBJ1-4, reads DTGVSQNPRHKITKRGQNVTFRCDPISEHNRLYWYRQTLGQGPEFLTYFQNEAQLEKSRLLSDRFSAERPKGSFSTLEIQRTEQGDSAMYLCASSERDSSNEKLFFGSGTQLSVL.

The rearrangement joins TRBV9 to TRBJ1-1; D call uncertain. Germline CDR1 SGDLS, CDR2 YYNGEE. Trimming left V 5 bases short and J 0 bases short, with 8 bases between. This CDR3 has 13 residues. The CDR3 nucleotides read TGTGCCAGCAGGGGCGGAGTGAACACTGAAGCTTTCTTT. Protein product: CASRGGVNTEAFF. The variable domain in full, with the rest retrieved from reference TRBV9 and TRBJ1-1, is DSGVTQTPKHLITATGQRVTLRCSPRSGDLSVYWYQQSLDQGLQFLIQYYNGEERAKGNILERFSAQQFPDLHSELNLSSLELGDSALYFCASRGGVNTEAFFGQGTRLTVV.

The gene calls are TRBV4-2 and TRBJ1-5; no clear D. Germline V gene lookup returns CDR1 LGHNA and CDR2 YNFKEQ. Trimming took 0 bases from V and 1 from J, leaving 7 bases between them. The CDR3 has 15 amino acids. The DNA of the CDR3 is TGTGCCAGCAGCCAAGATCTTTCCAGCAATCAGCCCCAGCATTTT. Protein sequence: CASSQDLSSNQPQHF.

CDR3 region: CAPTGTGAGYTF. CDR3 coding DNA: TGTGCCCCCACCGGGACAGGGGCTGGCTACACCTTC. V usage is TRBV14 and J usage is TRBJ1-2; 10 positions match TRBD1. This CDR3 spans 12 amino acids. After removal of 11 bases from V and 7 bases from J, the junction contained 7 bases not matched to a gene. The V gene's germline CDR1 is SGHDN and CDR2 FVKESK.

The DNA for the CDR3 is TGTGCCAGCAGCCCGCACCTCCCGACAGAGCAAGCTAACTATGGCTACACCTTC. This gives the protein CASSPHLPTEQANYGYTF. This sequence joins TRBV7-4 and TRBJ1-2, with a tentative D call TRBD1 (5 bases). Deletions cut 5 bases from V and 0 bases from J, with 22 bases between. CDR1 and CDR2 from the germline V gene are SGHVT and SQSDAQ. The CDR3 length is 18 residues.

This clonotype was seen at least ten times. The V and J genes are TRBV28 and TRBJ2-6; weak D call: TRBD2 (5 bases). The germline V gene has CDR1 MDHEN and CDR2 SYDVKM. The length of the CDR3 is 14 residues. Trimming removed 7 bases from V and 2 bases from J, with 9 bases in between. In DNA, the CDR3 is TGTGCCAGCAACGGGATCACTGGGGCCAACGTCCTGACTTTC. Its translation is CASNGITGANVLTF.

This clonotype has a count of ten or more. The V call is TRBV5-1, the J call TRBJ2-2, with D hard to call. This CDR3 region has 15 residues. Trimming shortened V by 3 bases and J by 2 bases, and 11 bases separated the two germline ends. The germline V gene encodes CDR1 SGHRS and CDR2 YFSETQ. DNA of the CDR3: TGCGCCAGCAGCTCGGGTCCGGACAACACCGGGGAGCTGTTTTTT. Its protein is CASSSGPDNTGELFF.

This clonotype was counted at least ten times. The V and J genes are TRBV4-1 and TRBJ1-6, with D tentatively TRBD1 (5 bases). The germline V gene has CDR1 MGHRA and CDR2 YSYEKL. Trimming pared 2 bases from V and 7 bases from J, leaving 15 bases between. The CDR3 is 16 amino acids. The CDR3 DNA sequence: TGCGCCAGCAGCCAACTTACCGGGACCTGGAATTCACCCCTCCACTTT. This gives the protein CASSQLTGTWNSPLHF.

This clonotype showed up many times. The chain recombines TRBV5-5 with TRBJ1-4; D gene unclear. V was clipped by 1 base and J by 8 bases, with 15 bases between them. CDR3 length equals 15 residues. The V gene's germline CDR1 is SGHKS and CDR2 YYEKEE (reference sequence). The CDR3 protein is CASSLRAGFVEKLFF. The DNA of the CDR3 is TGTGCCAGCAGCTTGAGGGCAGGATTCGTCGAAAAACTGTTTTTT.

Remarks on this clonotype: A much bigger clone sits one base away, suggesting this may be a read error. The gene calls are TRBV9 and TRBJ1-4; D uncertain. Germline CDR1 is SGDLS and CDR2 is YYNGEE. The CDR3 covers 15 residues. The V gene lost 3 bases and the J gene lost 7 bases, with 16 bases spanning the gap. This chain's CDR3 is CASSEVPQPGEKLFF. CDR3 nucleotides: TGTGCCAGCAGCGAAGTTCCCCAACCTGGTGAAAAACTGTTTTTT.

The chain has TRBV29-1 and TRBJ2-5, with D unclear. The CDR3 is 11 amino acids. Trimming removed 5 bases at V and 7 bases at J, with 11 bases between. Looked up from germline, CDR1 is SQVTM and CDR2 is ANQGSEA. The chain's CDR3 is CSVYPGWTQYF. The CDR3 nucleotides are TGCAGCGTTTACCCGGGTTGGACCCAGTACTTC. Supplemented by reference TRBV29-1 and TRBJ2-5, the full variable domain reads SAVISQKPSRDICQRGTSLTIQCQVDSQVTMMFWYRQQPGQSLTLIATANQGSEATYESGFVIDKFPISRPNLTFSTLTVSNMSPEDSSIYLCSVYPGWTQYFGPGTRLLVL.

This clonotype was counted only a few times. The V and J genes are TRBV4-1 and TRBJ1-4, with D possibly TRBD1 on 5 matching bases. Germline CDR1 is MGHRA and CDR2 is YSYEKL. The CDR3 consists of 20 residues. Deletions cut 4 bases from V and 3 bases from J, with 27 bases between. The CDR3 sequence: CASSRRGRTGTGIANEKLFF. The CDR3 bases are TGCGCCAGCAGCCGCCGCGGACGGACGGGGACGGGTATTGCTAATGAAAAACTGTTTTTT.

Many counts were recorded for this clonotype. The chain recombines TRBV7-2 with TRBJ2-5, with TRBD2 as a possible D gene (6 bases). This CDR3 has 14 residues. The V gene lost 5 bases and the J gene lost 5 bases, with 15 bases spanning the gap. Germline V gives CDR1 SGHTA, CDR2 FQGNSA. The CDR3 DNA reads TGTGCCAGCAGCACCCGGGACTCTTGGGAGACCCAGTACTTC. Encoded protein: CASSTRDSWETQYF.

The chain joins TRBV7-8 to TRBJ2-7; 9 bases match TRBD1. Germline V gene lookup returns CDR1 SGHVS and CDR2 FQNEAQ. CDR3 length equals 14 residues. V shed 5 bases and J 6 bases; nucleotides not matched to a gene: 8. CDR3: CASSPPGQGREQYF. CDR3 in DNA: TGTGCCAGCAGCCCTCCGGGACAGGGACGCGAGCAGTACTTC. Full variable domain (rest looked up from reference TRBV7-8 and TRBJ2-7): GAGVSQSPRYKVAKRGQDVALRCDPISGHVSLFWYQQALGQGPEFLTYFQNEAQLDKSGLPSDRFFAERPEGSVSTLKIQRTQQEDSAVYLCASSPPGQGREQYFGPGTRLTVT.